The 12 T cell receptor beta chains listed next were all sequenced from one sample in a study of blood T cell repertoires in COVID-19 (dated by TCRdb to 2018 to 2021). The receptor library was made with the immunoSEQ multiplex PCR assay. The table was pulled from immuneACCESS by TCRdb, which kept in-frame rearrangements only. Such tables lose some clones; where checked, under half of the loss comes from unresolved V genes, and the rest has no known cause. This sample has 110,000 to 150,000 clones in its table, and approximately 80% of those were observed once. The leading ten clones occupy around 10% of the sample. Material: peripheral blood. These receptor sequences come from a woman aged 80 or older in a cohort sampled during active or convalescent COVID-19.

This chain joins TRBV2 and TRBJ1-2, with 9 bases that match TRBD1. Germline V gene data show CDR1 as SNHLY and CDR2 as FYNNEI. This CDR3 has 16 amino acids. Losses at the gene ends were 2 bases for V and 3 bases for J; bases not matched to a gene: 7. For the CDR3, the DNA is TGTGCCAGCAGTGAAAAGGGGACAGGGAATGACTATGGCTACACCTTC. Residues: CASSEKGTGNDYGYTF.

The rearrangement joins TRBV5-1 to TRBJ2-2; no reliable D call. Germline lookup yields CDR1 SGHRS and CDR2 YFSETQ. V dropped 4 bases and J dropped 4 bases, with 14 bases sitting between them. This CDR3 has 15 residues. For the CDR3, the DNA is TGCGCCAGCAGCCCTGAACCCCCTATCACCGGGGAGCTGTTTTTT. As protein: CASSPEPPITGELFF.

The CDR3 here is CASGFHGDRAATNEKLFF. Written as DNA, the CDR3 is TGTGCTAGTGGTTTCCATGGGGACAGGGCCGCAACTAATGAAAAACTGTTTTTT. The V gene is TRBV12-5, the J gene TRBJ1-4, with 9 bases aligning to TRBD1. J gave up 0 bases and V 3 bases, and 8 bases lay outside the gene matches. CDR1 and CDR2 (germline): LGHNT, FRNRAP. CDR3 length equals 18 residues.

The V call is TRBV6-4, the J call TRBJ2-5; D perhaps matches TRBD2 (5 bases). V lost 2 bases and J lost 3, with 13 bases in between. Germline-derived CDR1 and CDR2 are MRHNA and SNTAGT. CDR3 size: 15 residues. The CDR3 nucleotides are TGTGCCAGCAGTGACAGTTTGAGGGTAGAAGAGACCCAGTACTTC. This gives the protein CASSDSLRVEETQYF.

The chain recombines TRBV5-4 with TRBJ1-2; no firm D call. Trimming pared 5 bases from V and 0 bases from J, leaving 14 bases between. Germline V gene data show CDR1 as SGHNT and CDR2 as YYREEE (reference sequence). This CDR3 is 15 amino acids long. The CDR3 spells CASSRPDGTNYGYTF. CDR3 sequence (DNA): TGTGCCAGCAGTCGGCCCGACGGGACTAACTATGGCTACACCTTC.

The chain combines TRBV28 with TRBJ1-2; 10 bases agree with TRBD1. Per the germline V gene, CDR1 is MDHEN and CDR2 is SYDVKM. The V and J ends lost 6 bases and 2 bases, in that order; junction bases with no gene match: 9. CDR3 size: 16 residues. The chain's CDR3 is CASSQGQGGLNYGYTF. DNA of the CDR3: TGTGCCAGCAGCCAAGGACAGGGGGGTTTAAACTATGGCTACACCTTC.

The chain carries TRBV6-5 and TRBJ1-4, with D possibly matching TRBD1 (5 bases). Deletions cut 10 bases from V and 12 bases from J, with 27 bases between. In germline, CDR1 is MNHEY, CDR2 SVGAGI. This CDR3 region has 15 residues. This chain's CDR3 is CATRLGLPGVEELFF. CDR3 nucleotides: TGTGCCACCAGACTCGGACTGCCGGGGGTTGAGGAACTGTTTTTT.

This clone showed up just a few times. The chain links TRBV2 to TRBJ2-7; 9 nucleotides align to TRBD2. Germline trimming cut 3 bases from V and 3 bases from J; bases unmatched to any gene: 6. Germline CDR1 is SNHLY and CDR2 is FYNNEI. This CDR3 has 15 residues. DNA for the CDR3: TGTGCCAGCAGTGATCAATCTAGCGGGATCTACGAGCAGTACTTC. Protein sequence: CASSDQSSGIYEQYF.

The J gene is TRBJ1-6, the V gene TRBV5-1, with a weak D call TRBD1 (5 bases). V shed 2 bases and J shed 8 bases, with 8 bases lying between them. The CDR3 is 13 amino acids. Germline CDR1 reads SGHRS; CDR2 reads YFSETQ. The CDR3 region is CASSFDRDSPLHF. The CDR3 DNA reads TGCGCCAGCAGCTTCGACAGAGATTCACCCCTCCACTTT.

The rearrangement joins TRBV2 to TRBJ1-2; 8 positions match TRBD1. Germline trimming cut 5 bases from V and 8 bases from J; bases unmatched to any gene: 10. The CDR3 consists of 14 residues. CDR1 SNHLY and CDR2 FYNNEI come from the germline V gene. The CDR3 DNA is TGTGCCAGCAGTCGGGGACAGGCCTCGTGGGGCTACACCTTC. It yields the protein CASSRGQASWGYTF. Together with reference TRBV2 and TRBJ1-2, the CDR3 gives the full variable domain: EPEVTQTPSHQVTQMGQEVILRCVPISNHLYFYWYRQILGQKVEFLVSFYNNEISEKSEIFDDQFSVERPDGSNFTLKIRSTKLEDSAMYFCASSRGQASWGYTFGSGTRLTVV.

This rearrangement joins TRBV28 to TRBJ2-7, with D tentatively TRBD2 (5 bases). V was shortened by 6 bases and J by 0 bases, with 12 bases between the two germline ends. The CDR3 totals 14 residues. CDR1 and CDR2 from the germline V gene are MDHEN and SYDVKM. The CDR3 is CASSSPGNSYEQYV. As DNA, the CDR3 is TGTGCCAGCAGCTCCCCCGGGAACTCCTACGAGCAGTACGTC.

The chain recombines TRBV7-2 with TRBJ2-7, with 11 nucleotides matching TRBD2. The CDR3 is 16 amino acids. The V gene end was trimmed by 5 bases and the J gene end by 4 bases; junction bases not matched to a gene: 10. Looked up from germline, CDR1 is SGHTA and CDR2 is FQGNSA. The CDR3 DNA sequence: TGTGCCAGCAGCCGCCTTAGCGGGGGGGCGAATTACGAGCAGTACTTC. Translating it yields CASSRLSGGANYEQYF.